The next 22 T cell receptor beta chains were all read from a single sample in a study of shared clonotypes between healthy human individuals. Produced via immunoSEQ multiplex PCR; TCRdb's table is partial and in-frame only. The sample has around 2.5 million clones; 93% are singletons. The sequenced sample consisted of naive CD4+ T cells from PBMCs. This sample's subset: CD45RA+ positively selected. Source of these receptors: a man between 18 and 35 years old in good health. Some clones in this sample may be carry-over from other donors' samples.

The chain carries TRBV4-1 and TRBJ1-4; D might be TRBD1 (6 bases). CDR1 and CDR2 (germline): MGHRA, YSYEKL. Trimming took 5 bases from V and 8 from J, leaving 24 bases between them. This CDR3 comprises 17 residues. The CDR3 region has the DNA TGCGCCAGCAGCGTTCGACCCCCGACAGGTCAGAGGGAAAAACTGTTTTTT. Amino acids: CASSVRPPTGQREKLFF.

This clone was observed a single time. V usage is TRBV28 and J usage is TRBJ2-7; 9 bases fit TRBD1. Germline assignment: CDR1 MDHEN and CDR2 SYDVKM. The trim removed 4 bases at V and 5 bases at J, leaving 6 bases unmatched. The CDR3 loop spans 14 amino acids. As DNA, the CDR3 is TGTGCCAGCAGTTCACGACAGGGGGTTAACGAGCAGTACTTC. Translated, it gives CASSSRQGVNEQYF.

The gene calls are TRBV6-1 and TRBJ2-4, with 7 bases identical to TRBD1. The CDR3 loop spans 15 amino acids. Trimming removed 5 bases from V and 5 bases from J; junction bases left unmatched: 9. CDR1 and CDR2 (germline): MNHNS, SASEGT. The DNA for the CDR3 is TGTGCCAGCAGTCCCCGAGTAGGGGGCGAAAACATTCAGTACTTC. Encoded protein: CASSPRVGGENIQYF.

The genes are TRBV2 and TRBJ2-7, with D perhaps TRBD1 (6 bases). From germline, CDR1 is SNHLY and CDR2 FYNNEI. V shed 11 bases and J shed 0 bases, with 17 bases lying between them. The CDR3 has 14 residues. The CDR3 protein is CAPPDRNVSYEQYF. The CDR3 bases are TGTGCCCCCCCCGACAGGAACGTCTCCTACGAGCAGTACTTC.

CDR3 in DNA: TGTGCCAGCAGCTTAATCGGGACGCCGGGATACGAGCAGTACTTC. Protein: CASSLIGTPGYEQYF. V is TRBV7-2 and J is TRBJ2-7; possibly TRBD1 or TRBD2 for D (5 bases each). Per germline, CDR1 SGHTA and CDR2 FQGNSA. V was pared by 2 bases and J by 4 bases, with 15 bases between. This CDR3 comprises 15 residues.

This chain uses TRBV5-4 with TRBJ1-1, with TRBD1 matching over 9 bases. Trimming cost V 4 bases and J 4 bases; bases outside gene matches: 11. The CDR3 runs 16 residues. The germline gives CDR1 SGHNT, CDR2 YYREEE (reference sequence). Here the CDR3 DNA reads TGTGCCAGCAGCAGTAACAGGGGGCGCGCAGGCACTGAAGCTTTCTTT. Translating it yields CASSSNRGRAGTEAFF.

The chain employs TRBV2 and TRBJ1-4; tentatively, D is TRBD1 (5 bases). The CDR3 has 13 amino acids. Germline assignment: CDR1 SNHLY and CDR2 FYNNEI. Trimming shortened V by 6 bases and J by 12 bases, and 17 bases separated the two germline ends. In nucleotides, the CDR3 is TGTGCCAGCAGGTACAGGACCGAGGCGGAACTGTTTTTT. Its translation is CASRYRTEAELFF. Based on the CDR3 plus reference TRBV2 and TRBJ1-4, the full variable domain is EPEVTQTPSHQVTQMGQEVILRCVPISNHLYFYWYRQILGQKVEFLVSFYNNEISEKSEIFDDQFSVERPDGSNFTLKIRSTKLEDSAMYFCASRYRTEAELFFGSGTQLSVL.

This clone was seen once. The chain is built from TRBV6-1 and TRBJ1-4; D may be TRBD1 (5 bases). V dropped 6 bases and J dropped 5 bases, with 13 bases sitting between them. The CDR3 loop spans 14 amino acids. Per the germline V gene, CDR1 is MNHNS and CDR2 is SASEGT. CDR3 amino acids: CASRRGAGNEKLFF. Written as DNA, the CDR3 is TGTGCCAGCAGGAGGGGAGCCGGGAATGAAAAACTGTTTTTT.

V and J are TRBV7-3 and TRBJ2-3; D possibly uses TRBD1 or TRBD2 (5 bases each). The CDR3 runs to 15 residues. Germline CDR1 reads SGHTA; CDR2 reads FQGTGA. The V and J ends lost 5 bases and 2 bases respectively, with 14 bases between them. The CDR3 DNA sequence: TGTGCCAGCAGCCCCCCCGGGGCGGCCACAGATACGCAGTATTTT. This codes for CASSPPGAATDTQYF.

This clone appeared a single time. The J gene is TRBJ1-4, the V gene TRBV7-9; D uncertain. The CDR3 length is 12 residues. V was trimmed by 5 bases and J by 10 bases, leaving 11 bases between them. Germline CDR1 is SEHNR and CDR2 is FQNEAQ (reference sequence). In nucleotides, the CDR3 is TGTGCCAGCAGCCGCATCCTGGGAAAACTGTTTTTT. It is translated as CASSRILGKLFF.

As DNA, the CDR3 is TGTGCCAGCAGTCCTCAGGATCCAGATACGCAGTATTTT. Translated, it gives CASSPQDPDTQYF. The V call is TRBV7-3, the J call TRBJ2-3; the D is unclear. CDR1 and CDR2 (germline): SGHTA, FQGTGA. The CDR3 runs 13 residues. Trimming removed 6 bases from V and 4 bases from J, with 11 bases in between. Supplemented by reference TRBV7-3 and TRBJ2-3, the full variable domain reads GAGVSQTPSNKVTEKGKYVELRCDPISGHTALYWYRQSLGQGPEFLIYFQGTGAADDSGLPNDRFFAVRPEGSVSTLKIQRTERGDSAVYLCASSPQDPDTQYFGPGTRLTVL.

The V gene is TRBV19, the J gene TRBJ2-7; 8 positions agree with TRBD1. CDR1 LNHDA and CDR2 SQIVND come from the germline V gene (reference sequence). Trimming removed 1 base from V and 4 bases from J; junction bases left unmatched: 6. The CDR3 covers 15 residues. CDR3 residues: CASSIGQGAGYEQYF. The CDR3 DNA reads TGTGCCAGTAGTATAGGCCAGGGGGCTGGGTACGAGCAGTACTTC.

The CDR3 nucleotides read TGCGCCAGCAGTTCCGGACAGGGGATTGGAGCTTTCTTT. It codes for CASSSGQGIGAFF. The V and J genes are TRBV5-1 and TRBJ1-1; 9 bases map to TRBD1. The CDR3 has 13 amino acids. J lost 10 bases, V lost 5 bases, and 9 bases had no gene match. Germline lookup yields CDR1 SGHRS and CDR2 YFSETQ.

The V and J genes are TRBV14 and TRBJ1-4; the D is unclear. The CDR3 contains 15 residues. Germline assignment: CDR1 SGHDN and CDR2 FVKESK. The V end was cut by 0 bases, the J end by 6 bases, with 11 bases between. CDR3: CASSQDSGGYEKLFF. The CDR3 bases are TGTGCCAGCAGCCAAGATTCTGGAGGGTATGAAAAACTGTTTTTT.

The chain couples TRBV28 to TRBJ2-5, with a weak D call TRBD1 (6 bases). The J call may not be correct, given that the DNA end is closer to TRBJ2-7. The CDR3 loop spans 16 amino acids. CDR1 and CDR2 from the germline V gene are MDHEN and SYDVKM. The CDR3 coding sequence is TGTGCCAGCAGTCCCTTAGGGGCAGGGGACTCCTACGAGCAGTACTTC. This translates into CASSPLGAGDSYEQYF.

The rearrangement joins TRBV11-2 to TRBJ2-2; no clear D gene. Germline CDR1 and CDR2: SGHAT and FQNNGV. V lost 1 base to trimming and J lost 1 base, with 10 bases between them. CDR3 length equals 16 residues. The CDR3 DNA is TGTGCCAGCAGCTTAGGCGTACAGATGAACACCGGGGAGCTGTTTTTT. Translating it yields CASSLGVQMNTGELFF.

The CDR3 region has the DNA TGCAGTGCTAGCGTCCGTGATACGCAGTATTTT. Translated: CSASVRDTQYF. This chain links TRBV20-1 with TRBJ2-3; D is undetermined. The CDR3 covers 11 residues. Germline V gives CDR1 DFQATT, CDR2 SNEGSKA (reference sequence). Trimming pared 3 bases from V and 6 bases from J, leaving 7 bases between.

This clone came up once. The gene calls are TRBV4-3 and TRBJ1-4; D may be TRBD1 (6 bases). Germline V gene data show CDR1 as LGHNA and CDR2 as YSLEER. The CDR3 covers 15 residues. Deletions cut 0 bases from V and 8 bases from J, with 13 bases between. DNA for the CDR3: TGCGCCAGCAGCCAAGAATGGGGGCGGCTCGAAAAACTGTTTTTT. Translating gives CASSQEWGRLEKLFF.

The chain combines TRBV11-3 with TRBJ1-2; D remains ambiguous. There are 11 residues in the CDR3. V was pared by 5 bases and J by 8 bases, with 9 bases between. Germline V gene lookup returns CDR1 SGHNT and CDR2 YENEEA. CDR3 sequence reads: CASSQLTGYTF. CDR3 DNA sequence: TGTGCCAGCAGCCAGTTGACGGGCTACACCTTC.

Points on this clone: An end of the junction differs from the germline gene, which may be a read error. The rearrangement joins TRBV6-5 to TRBJ2-1; 10 positions agree with TRBD2. Germline V CDR1 and CDR2: MNHEY, SVGAGI. The CDR3 totals 14 residues. The CDR3 loop reads CATSGLAAYNEQFF. CDR3 nucleotide sequence: TGTGCCACCAGTGGACTAGCGGCTTACAATGAGCAGTTCTTC.

The CDR3 DNA is TGTGCCAGCAGCTTGGCGACAGGGGGATTTAGGGAGACCCAGTACTTC. This gives the protein CASSLATGGFRETQYF. The chain combines TRBV11-2 with TRBJ2-5, with 9 nucleotides matching TRBD1. The germline V gene encodes CDR1 SGHAT and CDR2 FQNNGV. This CDR3 has 16 amino acids. The trim removed 3 bases at V and 5 bases at J, leaving 10 bases unmatched.

The V gene is TRBV28, the J gene TRBJ2-1; 7 nucleotides align to TRBD2. The V and J ends lost 6 bases and 0 bases, in that order; junction bases with no gene match: 11. Germline assignment: CDR1 MDHEN and CDR2 SYDVKM. The CDR3 has 17 amino acids. The CDR3, as DNA: TGTGCCAGCAGCGCTGTTTCTAGCGGATACTCCTACAATGAGCAGTTCTTC. It specifies CASSAVSSGYSYNEQFF. The whole variable domain, remainder taken from reference TRBV28 and TRBJ2-1, is DVKVTQSSRYLVKRTGEKVFLECVQDMDHENMFWYRQDPGLGLRLIYFSYDVKMKEKGDIPEGYSVSREKKERFSLILESASTNQTSMYLCASSAVSSGYSYNEQFFGPGTRLTVL.